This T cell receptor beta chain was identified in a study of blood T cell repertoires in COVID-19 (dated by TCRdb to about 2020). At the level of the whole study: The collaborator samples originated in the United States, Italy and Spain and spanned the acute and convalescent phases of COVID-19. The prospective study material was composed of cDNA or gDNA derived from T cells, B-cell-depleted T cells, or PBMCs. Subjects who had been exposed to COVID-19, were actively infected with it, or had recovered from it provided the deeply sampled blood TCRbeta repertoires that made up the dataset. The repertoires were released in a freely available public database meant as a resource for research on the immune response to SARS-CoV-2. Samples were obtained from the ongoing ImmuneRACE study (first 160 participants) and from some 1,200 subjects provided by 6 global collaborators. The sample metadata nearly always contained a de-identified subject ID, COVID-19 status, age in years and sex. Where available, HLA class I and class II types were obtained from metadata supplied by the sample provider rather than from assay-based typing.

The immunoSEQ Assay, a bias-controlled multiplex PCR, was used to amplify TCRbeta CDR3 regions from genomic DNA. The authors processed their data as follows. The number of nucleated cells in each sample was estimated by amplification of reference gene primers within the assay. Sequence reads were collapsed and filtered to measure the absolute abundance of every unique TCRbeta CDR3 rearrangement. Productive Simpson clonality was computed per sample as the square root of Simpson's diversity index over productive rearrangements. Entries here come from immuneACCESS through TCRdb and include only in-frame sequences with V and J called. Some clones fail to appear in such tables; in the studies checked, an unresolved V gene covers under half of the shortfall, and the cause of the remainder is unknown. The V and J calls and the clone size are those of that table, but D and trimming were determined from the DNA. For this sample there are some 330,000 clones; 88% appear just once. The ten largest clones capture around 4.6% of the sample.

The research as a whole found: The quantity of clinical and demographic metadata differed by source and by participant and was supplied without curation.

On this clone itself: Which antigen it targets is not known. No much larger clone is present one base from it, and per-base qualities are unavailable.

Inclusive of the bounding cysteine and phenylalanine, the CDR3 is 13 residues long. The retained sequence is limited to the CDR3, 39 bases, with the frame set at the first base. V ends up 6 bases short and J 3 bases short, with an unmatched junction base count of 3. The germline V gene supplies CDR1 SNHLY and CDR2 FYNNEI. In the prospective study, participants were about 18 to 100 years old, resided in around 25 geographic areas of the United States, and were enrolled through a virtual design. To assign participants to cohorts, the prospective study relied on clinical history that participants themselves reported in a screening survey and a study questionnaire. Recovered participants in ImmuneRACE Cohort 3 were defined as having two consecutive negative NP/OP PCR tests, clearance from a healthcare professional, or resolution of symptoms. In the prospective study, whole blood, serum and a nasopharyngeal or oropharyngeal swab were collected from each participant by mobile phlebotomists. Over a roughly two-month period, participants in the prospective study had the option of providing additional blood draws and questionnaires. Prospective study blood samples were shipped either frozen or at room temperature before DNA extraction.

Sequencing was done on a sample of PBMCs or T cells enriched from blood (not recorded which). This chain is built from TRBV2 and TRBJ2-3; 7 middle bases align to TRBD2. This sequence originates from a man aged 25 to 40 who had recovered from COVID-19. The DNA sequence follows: TGTGCCAGCAGCCTAGCGGAAACAGATACGCAGTATTTT. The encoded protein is CASSLAETDTQYF.